The present T cell receptor (beta chain) was sequenced within a study of T cells after posttransplantation cyclophosphamide. This CDR3 region has 14 residues. Trimming removed 6 bases from V and 1 base from J, with 13 bases in between. The germline V gene has CDR1 MNHNY and CDR2 SVGAGI (reference sequence). Some clones are missing from TCRdb's copy, which holds only in-frame ones; the method was immunoSEQ multiplex PCR. This sample has tens of thousands of clones, each found more than once. This clone was counted ten times or more. The material sequenced was PBMCs. This receptor was obtained from a man in his fifties or sixties in good health, CMV-negative, and a related stem cell transplant donor. This chain joins TRBV6-6 and TRBJ2-7, with D possibly being TRBD1 (6 bases). For the CDR3, the DNA is TGTGCCAGCAGCTATTCGGGACATTCCTACGAGCAGTACTTC. Translation gives CASSYSGHSYEQYF.